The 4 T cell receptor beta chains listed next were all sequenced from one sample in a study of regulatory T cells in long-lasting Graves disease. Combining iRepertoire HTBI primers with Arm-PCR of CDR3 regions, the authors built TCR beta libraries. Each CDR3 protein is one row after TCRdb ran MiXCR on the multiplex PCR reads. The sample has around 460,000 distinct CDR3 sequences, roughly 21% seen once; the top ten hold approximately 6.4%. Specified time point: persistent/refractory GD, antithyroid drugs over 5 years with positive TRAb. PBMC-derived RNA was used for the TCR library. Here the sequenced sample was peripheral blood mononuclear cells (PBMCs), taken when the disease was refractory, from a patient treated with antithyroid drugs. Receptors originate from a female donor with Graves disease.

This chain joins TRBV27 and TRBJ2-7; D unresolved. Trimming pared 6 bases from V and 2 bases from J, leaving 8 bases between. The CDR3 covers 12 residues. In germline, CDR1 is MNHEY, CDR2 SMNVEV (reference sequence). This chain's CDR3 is CASRSEPYEQYF. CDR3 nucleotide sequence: TGTGCCAGCAGATCGGAGCCCTACGAGCAGTACTTC.

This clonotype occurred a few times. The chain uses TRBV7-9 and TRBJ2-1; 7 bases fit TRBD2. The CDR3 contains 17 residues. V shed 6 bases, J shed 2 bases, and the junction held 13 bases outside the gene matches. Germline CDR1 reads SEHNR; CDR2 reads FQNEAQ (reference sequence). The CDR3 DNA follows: TGTGCCAGCAGGTTGAGTATCGGGGAGGGTCCCTACAATGAGCAGTTCTTC. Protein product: CASRLSIGEGPYNEQFF.

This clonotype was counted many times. The CDR3 nucleotides are TGTGCCAGCAGCTTGGTCGGGGTCCCTGAAGCTTTCTTT. Its protein product is CASSLVGVPEAFF. This chain links TRBV5-6 with TRBJ1-1; unclear D gene. The V end was cut by 0 bases, the J end by 6 bases, with 9 bases between. Germline loops: CDR1 SGHDT, CDR2 YYEEEE. This CDR3 has 13 residues.

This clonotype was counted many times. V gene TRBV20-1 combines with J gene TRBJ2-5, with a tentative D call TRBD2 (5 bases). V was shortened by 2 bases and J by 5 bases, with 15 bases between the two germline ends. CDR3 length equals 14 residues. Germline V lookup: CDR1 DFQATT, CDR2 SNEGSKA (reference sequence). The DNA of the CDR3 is TGCAGTGCTAGATCCGGGATCCTGAGGGAGACCCAGTACTTC. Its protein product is CSARSGILRETQYF.